This paragraph reports one T cell receptor (beta chain). Its antigen remains unknown. This entry belongs to a study of shared clonotypes between healthy human individuals. CDR3 length equals 14 residues. Germline-derived CDR1 and CDR2 are MNHEY and SMNVEV (reference sequence). The J segment lost 0 bases and the V segment lost 5 bases, leaving 4 bases of the junction unmatched. Findings and limits, study-wide: About 5% was the fraction of naive CD4 clonotypes found shared across several donors. Rarefaction curves obtained for sorted subsets showed sequencing incomplete despite large depth.

Selected positively for CCR7 and CD45RO-negative, naive CD8 cells excluded terminally differentiated effector memory CD45RA+ cells. Healthy adults negative for HIV, lacking recent acute infections or vaccinations, served as donors. Libraries were prepared by immunoSEQ multiplex PCR; TCRdb keeps only in-frame clonotypes and omits some of them. The sample lists approximately 600,000 clones; roughly 96% were seen once. The sequencing sample was made of naive CD8+ T cells sorted from blood. The chain combines TRBV27 with TRBJ2-7; 7 bases map to TRBD1. This receptor was identified in a woman aged 25 to 39 in good health. The CDR3 spells CASSAWDSSYEQYF. The CDR3 DNA reads TGTGCCAGCAGTGCCTGGGACAGCTCCTACGAGCAGTACTTC.